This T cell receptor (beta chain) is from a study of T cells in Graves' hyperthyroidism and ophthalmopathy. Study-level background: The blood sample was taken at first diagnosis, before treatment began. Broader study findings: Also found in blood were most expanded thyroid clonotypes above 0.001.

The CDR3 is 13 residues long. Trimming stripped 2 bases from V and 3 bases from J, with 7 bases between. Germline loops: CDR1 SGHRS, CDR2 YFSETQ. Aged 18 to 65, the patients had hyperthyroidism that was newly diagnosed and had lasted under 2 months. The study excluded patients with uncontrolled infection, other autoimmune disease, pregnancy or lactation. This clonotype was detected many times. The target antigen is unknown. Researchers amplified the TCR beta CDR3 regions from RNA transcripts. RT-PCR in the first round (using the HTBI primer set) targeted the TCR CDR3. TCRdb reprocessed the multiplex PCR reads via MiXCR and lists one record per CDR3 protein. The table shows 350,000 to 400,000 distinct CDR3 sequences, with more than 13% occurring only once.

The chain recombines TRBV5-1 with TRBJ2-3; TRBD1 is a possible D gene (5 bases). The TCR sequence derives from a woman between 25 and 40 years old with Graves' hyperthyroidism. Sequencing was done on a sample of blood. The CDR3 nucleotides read TGCGCCAGCAGCTTCCAGGGTACAGATACGCAGTATTTT. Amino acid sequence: CASSFQGTDTQYF.